This TCR beta chain was documented in a study of PD-1 blockade in classical Hodgkin lymphoma. Turning to the study itself: The study gave patients nivolumab 3 mg/kg intravenously every 2 weeks. Findings and limits, study-wide: With respect to the repertoire differences, their causes, possibly disease activity or prior therapy, remain undefined. Diversity similar to that of newly diagnosed patients was seen at baseline in complete responders.

Only in-frame clones appear in the TCRdb table, and some are missing; sequencing was by immunoSEQ multiplex PCR. The sample carries about 30,000 clones, roughly 82% recorded once. As for this clone: What it binds is not known.

V lost 6 bases, J lost 0 bases, and 22 bases lay in between. In germline, CDR1 is ENHRY, CDR2 SYGVKD. CDR3 length equals 18 residues. Time point here: cycle 4 day 1 (C4D1), after 5 to 7 weeks of nivolumab. Exposure to brentuximab vedotin varied, and each patient had relapsed following autologous stem cell transplantation. The material sequenced was peripheral blood mononuclear cells (PBMCs), taken before the fourth cycle of nivolumab. This receptor was identified in a human donor with classical Hodgkin lymphoma. The J gene is TRBJ2-3, the V gene TRBV10-3; tentative D call: TRBD1 (5 bases). CDR3 in DNA: TGTGCCATCAGGTCTACCCGATTCGACAGTTACAGCACAGATACGCAGTATTTT. Amino acid sequence: CAIRSTRFDSYSTDTQYF.